Following are 18 T cell receptor beta chains from one sample sequenced in a study of T cells after yellow fever vaccination (dated by TCRdb to about 2019). Libraries were prepared through 5' RACE. Instrument on record: Illumina HiSeq 2500. The raw public data were reprocessed by TCRdb itself: fastp quality trimming at Q25, MiXCR clonotype calling, in-frame beta chains only. Entries are consolidated by CDR3 protein sequence, retaining the most common genes and DNA. The sample profile shows around 590,000 distinct CDR3 sequences; roughly an eighth of them were found once. The ten largest account for 14% to 15% of the sample. The label giving this sample's treatment or condition can be read as: live attenuated yellow fever vaccine strain. The material was PBMCs, obtained on the day of the yellow fever booster vaccination. The receptors shown here come from a man aged 25 to 40 who received the YFV17D yellow fever vaccine.

This clonotype was detected a few times. The rearrangement links TRBV11-2 to TRBJ2-1, with D perhaps TRBD1 or TRBD2 (5 bases each). Germline lookup yields CDR1 SGHAT and CDR2 FQNNGV. CDR3 length: 15 amino acids. V gave up 1 base and J gave up 10 bases, with 17 bases separating them. CDR3 coding DNA: TGTGCCAGCAGCTTAGTCTTAGTGGGTGGGGGAGAGCAGTTCTTC. Its translation is CASSLVLVGGGEQFF.

This clonotype was seen at least ten times. The chain links TRBV29-1 to TRBJ2-7; perhaps TRBD1 as D (5 bases). This CDR3 has 11 residues. V was shortened by 5 bases and J by 4 bases, with 9 bases between the two germline ends. Germline V gives CDR1 SQVTM, CDR2 ANQGSEA. DNA for the CDR3: TGCAGCGTTAGGGGCCCGTACGAGCAGTACTTC. Translation: CSVRGPYEQYF.

This clonotype turned up a few times. The gene calls are TRBV7-2 and TRBJ2-7; tentative D call: TRBD1 (6 bases). CDR3 size: 14 residues. CDR1 is SGHTA and CDR2 is FQGNSA in the germline V gene. Trimming stripped 5 bases from V and 3 bases from J, with 14 bases between. In DNA, the CDR3 is TGTGCCAGCAGCCCAGGGGTATTGTACTACGAGCAGTACTTC. Translation gives CASSPGVLYYEQYF.

This chain joins TRBV7-6 and TRBJ1-6; perhaps TRBD1 as D (5 bases). Germline V gives CDR1 SGHVS, CDR2 FNYEAQ. There are 18 residues in the CDR3. V lost 1 base and J lost 0, with 13 bases in between. In DNA form, the CDR3 reads TGTGCCAGCAGCTTAGTGCGGGGGACGAGCTCCTATAATTCACCCCTCCACTTT. This gives the protein CASSLVRGTSSYNSPLHF.

This chain's CDR3 is CATSDLQSSPGYTF. The CDR3 region has the DNA TGTGCCACCAGTGATTTGCAATCGTCCCCTGGCTACACCTTC. The V and J genes are TRBV24-1 and TRBJ1-2; D uncertain. The V gene lost 0 bases and the J gene lost 7 bases, with 11 bases spanning the gap. Germline V gives CDR1 KGHDR, CDR2 SFDVKD. The CDR3 runs to 14 residues.

This clonotype turned up a few times. The V call is TRBV7-3, the J call TRBJ2-7; no definite D call. The CDR3 runs 15 residues. The germline V gene has CDR1 SGHTA and CDR2 FQGTGA. Trimming took 2 bases from V and 2 from J, leaving 13 bases between them. CDR3 amino acids: CASSLEAGITYEQYF. DNA of the CDR3: TGTGCCAGCAGCTTAGAAGCTGGAATAACCTACGAGCAGTACTTC.

The V call is TRBV21-1, the J call TRBJ2-7; the table's TRBD1 call for D was not verified on the DNA. TRBV21-1 is deemed a pseudogene. The CDR3 length is 13 residues. As DNA, the CDR3 is TGTGCCAGCGCTGTAAGGGGGCCCTACGAGCAGTACTTC. Protein: CASAVRGPYEQYF.

The V call is TRBV18, the J call TRBJ1-1; 7 bases match TRBD1. The germline V gene has CDR1 KGHSH and CDR2 LQKENI. With 3 bases clipped from V and 4 bases from J, the junction kept 11 bases outside the gene matches. CDR3 size: 16 residues. CDR3 in DNA: TGTGCCAGCTCACCCGCCGGAGGGGGCCGAGGCACTGAAGCTTTCTTT. It is translated as CASSPAGGGRGTEAFF.

The chain uses TRBV5-1 and TRBJ2-7; 12 bases match TRBD2. CDR1 is SGHRS and CDR2 is YFSETQ in the germline V gene. V shed 4 bases, J shed 0 bases, and the junction held 2 bases outside the gene matches. This CDR3 contains 15 residues. CDR3: CASSPSGRDSYEQYF. The CDR3 DNA is TGCGCCAGCAGCCCTAGCGGGAGGGACTCCTACGAGCAGTACTTC.

V is TRBV6-1 and J is TRBJ2-3; TRBD1 matches 8 bases. The CDR3 runs to 19 residues. J gave up 3 bases and V 6 bases, and 20 bases lay outside the gene matches. CDR1 and CDR2 from the germline V gene are MNHNS and SASEGT. In nucleotides, the CDR3 is TGTGCCAGCAGGCCCCCGGTCTATTCGAAGGACAGGGTGACAGATACGCAGTATTTT. Protein product: CASRPPVYSKDRVTDTQYF.

This clonotype was detected ten times or more. The chain uses TRBV20-1 and TRBJ2-5, with D uncertain. The ends were cut back, 5 bases at V and 3 bases at J, with 4 bases in the middle. The germline CDR1 and CDR2 sequences are DFQATT and SNEGSKA (reference sequence). The CDR3 loop spans 10 amino acids. The CDR3 here is CSAAEETQYF. The CDR3 bases are TGCAGTGCTGCAGAAGAGACCCAGTACTTC.

The gene calls are TRBV20-1 and TRBJ1-1; D gene unclear. Trimming took off 4 bases at V and 1 base at J, with 7 bases between the two ends. The CDR3 is 12 residues long. Germline values: CDR1 DFQATT, CDR2 SNEGSKA (reference sequence). CDR3 in DNA: TGCAGTGCTAAACCAGAGAACACTGAAGCTTTCTTT. As protein: CSAKPENTEAFF.

The chain carries TRBV21-1 and TRBJ2-7. TRBV21-1 counts as a pseudogene. The CDR3 length is 16 residues. The CDR3 region is CASSKGADRGTYEQYF. The CDR3 DNA follows: TGTGCCAGCAGCAAAGGTGCGGATAGAGGAACCTACGAGCAGTACTTC.

This clonotype showed up just a few times. The chain is built from TRBV12-3 or TRBV12-4 and TRBJ1-4, with TRBD1 identical over 7 bases. The CDR3 spans 12 residues. The junction had 3 bases not matched to a gene; V was cut back by 7 bases and J by 7 bases. The CDR3 coding sequence is TGTGCCAGCAAGGGGGCAGGTGAAAAACTGTTTTTT. Its protein is CASKGAGEKLFF.

J is TRBJ2-3 and V is TRBV4-2; TRBD1 matches 12 bases. CDR3 size: 16 residues. Germline values: CDR1 LGHNA, CDR2 YNFKEQ. With V trimmed by 1 base and J by 4 bases, 3 bases remained unmatched. CDR3 sequence (DNA): TGTGCCAGCAGCCAAGTGGGACAGGGGGCTTCAGATACGCAGTATTTT. Translated, it gives CASSQVGQGASDTQYF.

This chain joins TRBV9 and TRBJ2-2, with 7 bases identical to TRBD2. CDR1 and CDR2 (germline): SGDLS, YYNGEE. This CDR3 is built from 16 residues. The junction had 9 bases not matched to a gene; V was cut back by 0 bases and J by 7 bases. The CDR3 protein is CASSVGPSGTGGELFF. The DNA of the CDR3 is TGTGCCAGCAGCGTAGGTCCCAGCGGGACTGGCGGGGAGCTGTTTTTT. The full variable domain, with the rest looked up from reference TRBV9 and TRBJ2-2, is DSGVTQTPKHLITATGQRVTLRCSPRSGDLSVYWYQQSLDQGLQFLIQYYNGEERAKGNILERFSAQQFPDLHSELNLSSLELGDSALYFCASSVGPSGTGGELFFGEGSRLTVL.

This clonotype was counted a few times. The chain uses TRBV20-1 and TRBJ1-6; 8 bases are shared with TRBD1. This CDR3 has 14 residues. The germline V gene has CDR1 DFQATT and CDR2 SNEGSKA (reference sequence). The V and J ends lost 6 bases and 6 bases, in that order; junction bases with no gene match: 7. In DNA form, the CDR3 reads TGCAGTGCCGGCAGGGGGCCTGGTAATTCACCCCTCCACTTT. Its translation is CSAGRGPGNSPLHF.

At least ten counts were recorded for this clonotype. This chain joins TRBV12-3 or TRBV12-4 and TRBJ2-7; D is possibly TRBD2 (5 bases). Trimming took 2 bases from V and 1 from J, leaving 9 bases between them. The CDR3 has 14 residues. This CDR3 reads CASSLRAESYEQYF. DNA of the CDR3: TGTGCCAGCAGTTTAAGAGCGGAATCCTACGAGCAGTACTTC.